One TCR beta chain is described in this entry. This clone was recorded only once. What antigen it recognizes has not been identified. No qualities accompany the bases; no much larger clone lies one base away. This entry is derived from a study of blood T cell repertoires in COVID-19 (TCRdb year 2020). With regard to the full study: Samples covering the acute and convalescent phases of COVID-19 were provided by collaborators in the United States, Italy and Spain. The prospective study material was composed of cDNA or gDNA derived from T cells, B-cell-depleted T cells, or PBMCs. The dataset comprised deeply sampled blood TCRbeta repertoires from subjects exposed to, actively infected with, or recovered from COVID-19. The repertoires were released in a freely available public database intended as a resource for research on the immune response to SARS-CoV-2. Samples were obtained from the ongoing ImmuneRACE study (first 160 participants) and from 1,000 to 1,500 subjects provided by 6 global collaborators. Sample metadata almost always included a de-identified subject ID, COVID-19 status, age in years and sex. Where HLA class I and class II types were available, the types were taken from metadata supplied by the sample provider, not from assay-based typing. The study at large found these results: Clinical and demographic metadata were provided uncurated, with the amount varying by source and participant.

Each collaborating institution followed its own protocols to collect whole blood in K2EDTA tubes. For TCRbeta analysis, collaborators shipped samples in one of three forms: frozen whole blood, isolated PBMCs, or DNA extracted from either of those sample types. TCRbeta CDR3 regions were amplified from genomic DNA using the immunoSEQ Assay, a bias-controlled multiplex PCR. In the paper's pipeline: Within the assay, amplification of reference gene primers was used to estimate how many nucleated cells each sample contained. To quantify the absolute abundance of each unique TCRbeta CDR3 rearrangement, sequence reads were collapsed and filtered. Productive Simpson clonality was computed per sample as the square root of Simpson's diversity index over productive rearrangements. Held by TCRdb, this immuneACCESS table contains in-frame sequences only and omits some clones. Under half of the omission traces to an unresolved V gene where checked; the cause of the rest is unknown. The D gene and trimming were derived from the DNA, and the V and J assignments and clone size from that table. The sample records 150,000 to 200,000 clones, 70% to 90% of which are singletons. Around 9.9% of the sample goes to the ten largest clones.

CDR1 and CDR2 are read off the germline V gene (reference sequence) as LNHDA and SQIVND. CDR3 length: 19 amino acids, cysteine to phenylalanine. Left in the record is the CDR3 DNA by itself, 57 bases read in frame from the first base. Trimming leaves V shorter by 5 bases and J shorter by 10 bases, with the junction holding 23 bases beyond the gene matches. The receptor comes from a human donor with active or convalescent COVID-19. The donor label of this sample is uncertain. Material for sequencing was peripheral blood. The sequence joins TRBV19 to TRBJ2-5; 12 central nucleotides agree with TRBD2. The DNA sequence is as follows: TGTGCCAGTAGTCCCCGGCTAGCGGGGGGGCCTACTCCCGCAGGGATCCAGTACTTC. Translated, it gives CASSPRLAGGPTPAGIQYF.